These T cell receptor beta chains were read from a single sample in a study of blood T cells in healthy people across ages. One entry per CDR3 protein, called by TCRdb with MiXCR from the 5' RACE reads. Here the sample spans approximately 800,000 distinct CDR3 sequences, around 50% being singletons. Sequencing used blood. The receptors here all came from a man in his forties or fifties in good health. The CDR3 runs from the conserved cysteine through the conserved F or W. A D gene is named only where the DNA matches it firmly. Size is omitted from some rows. Given values are once, few, many or a class for expanded clones.

TRBV24-1	.	TRBJ2-2	.	TGTGCCACCAGTGATTCTAGACAGGCCACCGGGGAGCTGTTTTTT	CATSDSRQATGELFF
TRBV29-1	TRBD1	TRBJ1-1	.	TGCAGCGTCCTACCTAACAGGGGGCCCCAAGCTTTCTTT	CSVLPNRGPQAFF
TRBV24-1	.	TRBJ1-2	once	TGTGCCACCAGTGACCCGGGACACAACTATGGCTACACCTTC	CATSDPGHNYGYTF
TRBV20-1	.	TRBJ1-2	.	TGCAGTACTGACGACAGGAAGAACTATGGCTACACCTTC	CSTDDRKNYGYTF
TRBV5-1	.	TRBJ1-1	few	TGCGCCAGCAGCTTGGTAGGTTCAGGAGACATGAACACTGAAGCTTTCTTT	CASSLVGSGDMNTEAFF
TRBV13	TRBD1	TRBJ1-4	.	TGTGCCAGCAGCCCAGGGGGGGGACAGGTGAATGAAAAACTGTTTTTT	CASSPGGGQVNEKLFF
TRBV5-4	TRBD2	TRBJ2-3	.	TGTGCCAGCAGCAGGGACGGGAGGAACAAAGGGGATACGCAGTATTTT	CASSRDGRNKGDTQYF
TRBV5-4	.	TRBJ1-1	.	TGTGCCAGCAGTTTGCGGGGGCCGAACACTGAAGCTTTCTTT	CASSLRGPNTEAFF
TRBV7-9	.	TRBJ2-7	.	TGTGCCAGCAGCGCAAACAGGACGAACGAGCAGTACTTC	CASSANRTNEQYF
TRBV2	TRBD1	TRBJ1-2	.	TGTGCCAGCAGTAGAAATTTCCCCGGGACAGGGACGGATGGCTACACCTTC	CASSRNFPGTGTDGYTF
TRBV27	.	TRBJ1-1	.	TGTGCCAGCAGTTTCCGGCCTAACAGGGCCATGAACACTGAAGCTTTCTTT	CASSFRPNRAMNTEAFF
TRBV7-2	.	TRBJ2-3	.	TGTGCCAGCAGCATAAGACCAGATACGCAGTATTTT	CASSIRPDTQYF
TRBV12-3/TRBV12-4	.	TRBJ2-2	.	TGTGCCAGCCGCCCAGTATGGGGGAGCCCCCCTGGTATGTCCGGGGAGCTGTTTTTT	CASRPVWGSPPGMSGELFF
TRBV10-3	.	TRBJ2-3	.	TGTGCCTCCGCACAAGATTCGGGTACGCAGTATTTT	CASAQDSGTQYF
TRBV4-1	.	TRBJ2-1	.	TGCGCCAGCAGCCAAGAATTGGGGAGAAAGCAGTTCTTC	CASSQELGRKQFF
TRBV29-1	.	TRBJ2-3	.	TGCAGCCCACGGAGGAGCACAGATACGCAGTATTTT	CSPRRSTDTQYF
TRBV15	TRBD2	TRBJ2-7	.	TGTGCCACCAGCAGTTTAGTACAGCGCAAAGCCGGGACTAGCTCTTTCGAGCAGTACTTC	CATSSLVQRKAGTSSFEQYF
TRBV5-5	.	TRBJ2-2	few	TGTGCCAGCAGCTCCAGCACGAACACCGGGGAGCTGTTTTTT	CASSSSTNTGELFF
TRBV5-1	.	TRBJ1-2	.	TGCGCCAGCAGCACGGGGAACAGCTTTACTAACTATGGCTACACCTTC	CASSTGNSFTNYGYTF
TRBV27	.	TRBJ2-1	few	TGTGCCAGCAGTTTAAGGCTAGCGACCTACAATGAGCAGTTCTTC	CASSLRLATYNEQFF
TRBV7-8	TRBD1	TRBJ1-5	.	TGTGCCAGCAGCTCGGACAGGGCGGAGCCCCAGCATTTT	CASSSDRAEPQHF
TRBV6-2/TRBV6-3	.	TRBJ2-5	many	TGTGCCAGCAGTTACTCTGGTGTGCAGACCCAGTACTTC	CASSYSGVQTQYF
TRBV11-2	.	TRBJ2-7	.	TGTGCCAGCAGCTCCAAAGGTGCTCCCAAGTACTTC	CASSSKGAPKYF